This TCR beta chain was retrieved from a study of OX40 agonist ivuxolimab in advanced cancers. Concerning this clone: As yet, its antigen is unknown.

Findings of the study overall: On average, a greater number of expanded clones characterised CD8+ T cells relative to CD4+.

Generated by immunoSEQ multiplex PCR, the TCRdb table keeps only in-frame clones and is missing some. The sample contains about 60,000 clones, roughly nine tenths of which appear only once. J was trimmed by 7 bases and V by 1 base; bases with no gene match: 4. This CDR3 region has 15 residues. Germline V gives CDR1 SGHAT, CDR2 FQNNGV. J is TRBJ2-1 and V is TRBV11-2; 10 nucleotides line up with TRBD2. Sequenced here: CD4+ or CD8+ T cells sorted from blood, sampled in a trial of the OX40 agonist ivuxolimab. This TCR came from an adult with an advanced solid tumor such as melanoma, head and neck, liver or kidney cancer. The CDR3 DNA is TGTGCCAGCAGCTTAGGGGTAGCGGGAGGTAATGAGCAGTTCTTC. Protein sequence: CASSLGVAGGNEQFF.